A single sample is the source of the 12 T cell receptor beta chains below, sequenced in a study of glioma-infiltrating T cells. The iRepertoire nested amplicon-rescue multiplex PCR amplified TCR alpha and beta CDR3s from RNA. TCRdb re-analysed the multiplex PCR reads in MiXCR, keeping a single row per CDR3 protein. This sample carries approximately 130,000 distinct CDR3 sequences, around 25% of them seen once, and the ten largest clones take 27%. The specimen was glioma tissue, nonneoplastic brain tissue, or PBMCs (not recorded which). The source of these receptors is a human donor with low-grade glioma or glioblastoma, undergoing nonglioma brain surgery, or in good health (not recorded which).

This rearrangement joins TRBV7-9 to TRBJ1-1, with unresolved D. The CDR3 totals 17 residues. The germline gives CDR1 SEHNR, CDR2 FQNEAQ (reference sequence). V lost 1 base and J 6 bases, leaving 21 bases between the germline ends. CDR3 nucleotide sequence: TGTGCCAGCAGCTTAGGGCTGCGTTCAGGCGGGCACGCTGAAGCTTTCTTT. Translated, it gives CASSLGLRSGGHAEAFF.

V usage is TRBV19 and J usage is TRBJ1-1, with TRBD1 matching 7 bases. V was pared by 5 bases and J by 0 bases, with 9 bases of the junction left unmatched. The V gene's germline CDR1 is LNHDA and CDR2 SQIVND (reference sequence). This CDR3 has 16 amino acids. CDR3 region: CASSRPGQPLNTEAFF. CDR3 DNA sequence: TGTGCCAGTAGTCGACCGGGACAGCCCCTGAACACTGAAGCTTTCTTT.

The gene calls are TRBV19 and TRBJ2-1, with D perhaps given as TRBD1 or TRBD2 (6 bases each). Germline V lookup: CDR1 LNHDA, CDR2 SQIVND (reference sequence). The CDR3 extends over 13 amino acids. V lost 7 bases and J 8 bases, leaving 15 bases between the germline ends. The CDR3, as DNA: TGTGCCAGTACCGGGGGCCCGTACGATGAGCAGTTCTTC. As protein: CASTGGPYDEQFF.

In its sample, this clonotype was seen a few times. This rearrangement joins TRBV20-1 to TRBJ1-2, with no clear D. Per germline, CDR1 DFQATT and CDR2 SNEGSKA (reference sequence). The CDR3 loop spans 13 amino acids. V lost 6 bases and J lost 8, with 19 bases in between. CDR3 bases: TGCAGTGCCCAGAACGGTCGGGAGGGCGGCTACACCTTC. This translates into CSAQNGREGGYTF.

A few counts support this clonotype. The rearrangement joins TRBV7-9 to TRBJ2-3, with TRBD1 as a possible D gene (6 bases). The CDR3 runs 15 residues. V was shortened by 2 bases and J by 2 bases, with 11 bases between the two germline ends. Germline CDR1 SEHNR, CDR2 FQNEAQ (reference sequence). The CDR3 DNA reads TGTGCCAGCAGCTTATGGGCAGGGGTCACAGATACGCAGTATTTT. This codes for CASSLWAGVTDTQYF.

The gene calls are TRBV18 and TRBJ1-4; D remains unclear. Germline assignment: CDR1 KGHSH and CDR2 LQKENI. V was cut by 6 bases and J by 3 bases, with 14 bases left in between. The CDR3 loop spans 15 amino acids. CDR3 loop: CASSLALSANEKLFF. The DNA for the CDR3 is TGTGCCAGCTCTCTCGCCCTTTCAGCTAATGAAAAACTGTTTTTT.

This clonotype was recorded a few times. This rearrangement joins TRBV15 to TRBJ1-1, with D unclear. The CDR3 sequence is 15 residues long. V gave up 0 bases and J gave up 0 bases, with 8 bases separating them. Germline V gene sequence: CDR1 LNHNV, CDR2 YYDKDF (reference sequence). The CDR3 DNA follows: TGTGCCACCAGCAGAGATTTCCCCCTGAACACTGAAGCTTTCTTT. It is translated as CATSRDFPLNTEAFF.

This clonotype was counted many times. This chain links TRBV20-1 with TRBJ2-3, with 8 bases identical to TRBD2. The CDR3 has 14 residues. The trim removed 7 bases at V and 5 bases at J, leaving 11 bases unmatched. CDR1 is DFQATT and CDR2 is SNEGSKA in the germline V gene (reference sequence). The CDR3 protein is CSVPPAGEIDTQYF. DNA for the CDR3: TGCAGTGTCCCACCAGCGGGGGAGATAGATACGCAGTATTTT.

This clonotype was recorded at least ten times. This chain joins TRBV6-1 and TRBJ2-3; possible D gene TRBD2, 6 bases. The CDR3 runs to 17 residues. Germline V CDR1 and CDR2: MNHNS, SASEGT. V lost 5 bases and J lost 2, with 20 bases in between. CDR3 bases: TGTGCCAGCAGTTCCAAAACGGGGGAAATTTCCACAGATACGCAGTATTTT. Encoded protein: CASSSKTGEISTDTQYF.

This clonotype turned up a few times. The chain recombines TRBV12-3 or TRBV12-4 with TRBJ1-6; D is uncertain. The V end was cut by 4 bases, the J end by 8 bases, with 6 bases between. This CDR3 has 12 amino acids. The CDR3 is CASSSSYSPLHF. Here the CDR3 DNA reads TGTGCCAGCAGTTCAAGCTATTCACCCCTCCACTTT.

As for this clonotype: A read error may account for a junction end that differs from germline. The rearrangement links TRBV20-1 to TRBJ1-5, with D possibly being TRBD1 (5 bases). CDR1 DFQATT and CDR2 SNEGSKA come from the germline V gene (reference sequence). The CDR3 totals 13 residues. Here the CDR3 DNA reads TGCAGTGCTACGACAGACCCAAATCAGCTCCAGCATTTT. Translated: CSATTDPNQLQHF.

The chain couples TRBV20-1 to TRBJ1-5; D not certain. This CDR3 region has 15 residues. The V and J ends lost 2 bases and 1 base respectively, with 12 bases between them. Germline V gives CDR1 DFQATT, CDR2 SNEGSKA (reference sequence). This chain's CDR3 is CSARLATESNQPQHF. The CDR3 coding sequence is TGCAGTGCTAGACTCGCGACCGAGAGCAATCAGCCCCAGCATTTT.